This note documents a single T cell receptor delta chain sequence. Its specificity is unknown. The source of the sample is a study of Vδ1+ human thymocytes. Notes on the study in general: Many TRG clonotypes were shared between donors; TRD repertoires were essentially private. Thymic TRG and TRD repertoires appeared highly polyclonal, with Gaussian CDR3 length distributions. Despite high sort purity, roughly 19% of thymic T cell receptor delta sequences were Vdelta2. Bulk repertoire data may be misinterpreted because of unexpected Vdelta2 sequences.

The template was reverse-transcribed extracted RNA. The CDR3 regions were amplified by multiplex PCR from V-gene primers to a constant-region primer. TCRdb reran clone calling via CATT on the multiplex PCR reads. The table lists about 25,000 delta-chain clones, around 7.7% of them singletons, with 0.85% to 1% in the top ten. Germline V gene data show CDR1 as GEAIGNYY and CDR2 as EKD. This CDR3 has 14 residues. Trimming took 0 bases from V and 4 from J; bases not matched to a gene: 1. Alphabeta T cells were depleted, then CD3+ Vdelta1+ Vdelta2- thymocytes were FACS-sorted. The TCR comes from a girl less than two years old who had congenital heart surgery. The specimen sequenced was Vdelta1+ gamma-delta thymocytes from the thymus. Subset: FACS-sorted CD3+ TCRalphabeta- TCRVdelta1+ TCRVdelta2- thymocytes. V gene TRDV2 combines with J gene TRDJ2, with 7 bases fitting TRDD3. DNA of the CDR3: TGTGCCTGTGACACCTGGGGGAAGACAGCACAACTCTTCTTT. Residues: CACDTWGKTAQLFF.